This T cell receptor (beta chain) was sequenced in a study of T cells in women clearing cervical HPV infection. Across the whole study: Cases: HPV16-related CIN3 or worse on histology, 2 invasive cancers. Controls gave blood once infection was undetectable; cases at lesion identification. Case blood was drawn a median 149 days after lesion detection.

Turning to this clone: The DNA ends 3 residues before the CDR3 does, and the rest of the CDR3 is filled in from the germline J gene.

HPV was found by MY09/MY11 PCR and dot-blot genotyping. This CDR3 has 15 amino acids. With V trimmed by 4 bases and J by 7 bases, 10 bases remained unmatched. CDR1 and CDR2 from the germline V gene are MGHRA and YSYEKL. Some clones are missing from TCRdb's copy, which holds only in-frame ones; the method was immunoSEQ multiplex PCR. Its listing shows tens of thousands of clones. Sequenced: blood buffy coat. The receptor was derived from a woman between 18 and 70 years old with a cervical HPV16 infection that either progressed to CIN3+ or cleared (not recorded which). This chain joins TRBV4-1 and TRBJ2-1; 7 bases agree with TRBD1. Incomplete CDR3 DNA: TGCGCCAGCAGCCCCCCCATCAGGGGGTTTAATGAG. This codes for CASSPPIRGFNE. The whole CDR3 protein is CASSPPIRGFNEQFF.